The clone carrying this TCR beta chain showed up just a few times. The CDR3 runs 15 residues. Germline V gene lookup returns CDR1 SGHRS and CDR2 YFSETQ. The V end lost 4 bases, the J end lost 0 bases, and 11 bases lay between the germline ends. Treatment was busulfan-fludarabine conditioning, a marrow graft, and cyclophosphamide on days +3 and +4. The method was immunoSEQ multiplex PCR; TCRdb's version includes in-frame clones alone and lacks a portion of them. The table lists about 15,000 clones, with no singletons. This sample is part of a study of T cells after posttransplantation cyclophosphamide.

The chain couples TRBV5-1 to TRBJ1-3, with D possibly matching TRBD1 (5 bases). This clonotype was sampled from a female patient in her thirties or forties who received an allogeneic stem cell transplant from a related donor, was CMV-positive, and had no GVHD. Some T cells may have originated in the graft donor. The starting material was PBMCs, obtained around 1,100 days after allogeneic stem cell transplant with posttransplant cyclophosphamide. The CDR3 is CASSLWGNSGNTIYF. The CDR3 DNA reads TGCGCCAGCAGCCTGTGGGGCAACTCTGGAAACACCATATATTTT.